What follows describes a single T cell receptor (delta chain). The sample carries other DNA sequences with the same CDR3. The data were taken from a study of gamma-delta chains in newborns, infants, children. Study-level background: Innate gammadelta T cells reportedly expand polyclonally right after birth, driven by microbial exposure, per the title.

The germline V gene encodes CDR1 TSWWSYY and CDR2 QGS. V was cut by 3 bases and J by 10 bases, with 30 bases left in between. The CDR3 is 18 amino acids. TCRdb reanalysed the reads with CATT. The sample contains 10,000 or so delta-chain clones, 20% to 25% of which appear only once. The sequence was obtained from a child who was a newborn, infant or young child, either healthy, febrile or measles-vaccinated (not recorded which). Material: blood. The chain has TRDV1 and TRDJ1; a possible D gene is TRDD3 (7 bases). In DNA, the CDR3 is TGTGCTCTTGGGGATATGTCAGTCCTACCCAAGTACTGGGGAGTACTCATCTTT. It yields the protein CALGDMSVLPKYWGVLIF.